Here is one T cell receptor beta chain with its context. The antigen it recognizes is unknown. No much larger clonotype is one base removed from it; base qualities were not supplied. In total, just over 650 healthy bone marrow donors made up the cohort. At the time of sampling, all cohort members were nominally healthy, though unrecorded immune exposures were likely present. The donor was CMV seronegative and was included in the group of about 350 seronegative cohort members. Every donor gave a peripheral blood sample, and the peripheral blood mononuclear cells from that sample were used for TCR beta sequencing. The Qiagen DNeasy Blood Extraction Kit was used to extract genomic DNA from the blood cell samples. This sample stems from a study of cytomegalovirus exposure and HLA in healthy donors (dated by TCRdb to 2015 to 2018). In terms of the full investigation: According to an earlier analysis of 450 to 650 of the donors, 150 million to 200 million T cells yielded 117 million unique TCR beta sequences and around 280 Gb of sequence data. Roughly 290 gigabases of sequencing data and around 80 million unique TCR sequences made up an early release that covered roughly 670 HLA-typed donors. Of the roughly 410 genotyped donors, 70% to 90% were placed in the genetic ancestry cluster associated with self-reported Caucasian donors. The aim of the study was to test whether cataloging public T cell receptors could identify signatures of past pathogen exposure. The study used immunosequencing to profile the T cell repertoires of 600 to 850 subjects and linked those repertoires to cytomegalovirus serostatus. A separate validation cohort of approximately 120 different subjects was used in addition to the approximately 640-subject first cohort. The study combined high-throughput TCR immunosequencing, statistical association of individual TCRs with disease status, and machine learning to predict cytomegalovirus infection status. A later analysis re-analyzed previously published TCR beta repertoires from about 730 donors and added high-resolution HLA genotyping to study TCR occurrence patterns. The later analysis used no new phenotypic data to find candidate immune exposures, relying instead on TCR beta sequences and their occurrence across donors. In an earlier analysis of more than 550 of the donors, high-throughput TCR beta sequencing was used to judge whether each TCR beta V gene segment behaved as functional or pseudogenic. Donor age, sex, ethnicity and CMV serostatus were compiled alongside the repertoire data. In a later genetic analysis, genome-wide SNP genotypes for about 65% of the 666 donors were used, and that subset was treated as a discovery cohort. Every repertoire in the discovery cohort had been generated on one and the same sequencing platform. Both class I and class II loci were covered by HLA typing, at four-digit resolution. The number of donors typed differed by locus, with roughly 629-640 for A, B, C, DRB1 and DQB1, 522 for DQA1, approximately 570 for DPA1, and some 440 for DPB1. Four or five DR-DQ haplotypes were treated as single units for association and clustering because of strong linkage in the cohort. Across roughly 420 genotyped donors of the cohort, an average of about 200,000 unique TCR beta nucleotide sequences per donor were sequenced, and approximately 17% of those sequences were non-productive.

V lost 0 bases and J lost 0 bases; the stretch between them is 8 bases long. There are 15 amino acids in the CDR3, from cysteine to phenylalanine inclusive. The read is trimmed to its CDR3 DNA, 45 bases read in frame from base 1. For CDR1 and CDR2, the germline V gene lists MGHRA and YSYEKL. Receptor amplification or capture employed the immunoSEQ multiplex PCR assay. A mixture of 60 forward primers for TCR Vbeta segments and 13 reverse primers for TCR Jbeta segments was used in the multiplex PCR. The CDR3 region of rearranged TCR beta genes was amplified from genomic DNA with a multiplex PCR assay. On the Illumina HiSeq System, the amplified TCR beta libraries were sequenced as 87-base-pair reads. The authors' pipeline ran thus. Across the roughly 600 repertoires, a later analysis counted 80 million or so unique TCR beta chains, about 10 million of which were shared by at least two donors. To remove PCR and sequencing errors, raw reads were error-corrected and collapsed into unique sequences using a nearest-neighbor algorithm that merged closely related sequences. To assign V, D and J gene segments, CDR3 sequences were aligned to IMGT reference sequences. For a sequence to be retained, a match of at least six nucleotides to both a V gene segment and a J gene segment was required. A rearrangement was called productive if the CDR3 had no stop codons and remained in frame with V and J, and every other rearrangement was called non-productive. Following IMGT convention, CDR3 was defined as the stretch from the second conserved V-encoded cysteine to the conserved J-encoded phenylalanine. In an earlier analysis of around 640 of the donors, sequences lacking an unambiguous match to a single V gene segment were excluded. In an earlier analysis of approximately 610 of the donors, V segments were called functional above 56.7% productive rearrangements and were called segregating when the between-donor standard deviation exceeded 5%. To diagnose cytomegalovirus status from the catalog of TCR beta chain sequences, a statistical classification framework was built. V and J gene assignment, in a later analysis, came from comparing TCR nucleotide sequences with IMGT/GENE-DB human TR gene sequences. In a later analysis, CDR3 sequences and most-parsimonious VDJ recombination scenarios were assigned using the TCRdist pipeline. A later analysis defined each TCR beta chain by its CDR3 amino acid sequence plus V-gene family, and excluded reads lacking a unique V-gene family. As a way to deal with suspected cross-contamination and a sequencing artifact, a later analysis dropped over 550 nucleotide sequences that were highly shared and had low generation probability. A later analysis calculated a clonal expansion index for each public chain from normalized within-repertoire ranks of inferred template counts. In a later analysis, generation probabilities were computed using a VDJ recombination model fitted to out-of-frame rearrangements, and the results were checked against IGoR. In a later analysis, TCR-TCR, TCR-HLA and TCR-CMV co-occurrence was scored with hypergeometric tests, and a repertoire-size bias correction was applied to TCR pairs. To estimate false discovery rates, a later analysis permuted the HLA or CMV assignments 20 times. In a later analysis, co-occurring TCRs were grouped with DBSCAN, and TCRdist sequence similarity was added when clustering was performed within HLA-allele-positive subsets. Repertoires with fewer than 30,000 or more than 120,000 public chains, plus five repertoires with anomalous nucleotide sharing, were excluded from co-occurrence clustering. TCRdb provides this immuneACCESS table in a form limited to in-frame rearrangements. Some clones are lacking; in checked studies, under half of them reflect an unresolved V gene, and why the rest are absent is not known. Clonal size and the V and J genes are those of that table, whereas D and trimming came from the DNA. This sample holds about 160,000 clones; almost 80% were observed only once. 1.3% of the sample comes from the top ten.

Overall results and qualifications from the work: A few of the identified cytomegalovirus-associated TCR beta chains were confirmed in vitro to be specific for cytomegalovirus antigens. In a later analysis, the rate of TCR association differed among HLA loci, with DRB1 alleles having the most associated TCRs and HLA-C alleles having the fewest. Across donors, most TCR sequences were observed very rarely, whereas some public TCRs were present in many individuals. The cohort was sequenced for TCR beta chains only, and without alpha or paired-chain data the features that could be detected were limited. In a later analysis, several top co-occurrence clusters were reported to appear linked to parvovirus B19, influenza, CMV and Epstein-Barr virus. A later genetic analysis associated a missense DCLRE1C variant with V-gene and J-gene trimming of TCR beta chains, and an independent cohort replicated the association. An earlier analysis of approximately 530 of the donors showed that most TCR beta V segments appeared in productive rearrangements either about 87% or about 30% of the time, which broadly matched IMGT annotations. CMV serostatus was the only immune exposure information available for the cohort. The earlier analysis of some 540 of the donors excluded approximately 15 rarely observed V segments, including chromosome 9 orphons, because counts were too low. The presence/absence analyses assumed that sequencing depth was roughly uniform across donors, and that assumption may not be true. A further reported finding was that TCR beta sequences accurately predicted the HLA-A and HLA-B alleles for most subjects in the first cohort. Compared with the 666-donor mean, donors in an Asian-associated ancestry cluster had fewer N-insertions in productive TCRs, according to a later genetic analysis. Some IMGT-functional V segments, including TRBV6-2 and TRBV6-3, could not be told apart with the 87-base-pair reads, so those segments were excluded. In a later analysis, over 15,000 TCR beta sequences were associated with specific HLA alleles at a false discovery rate of 0.05. A group of highly shared sequence variants was considered likely to be a technical artifact of the sequencing pipeline. Assigning TCR associations to individual alleles was difficult when HLA alleles, especially DR and DQ, strongly co-occurred. The authors suggested that the approach could potentially be extended to other disease states and immunological phenotypes. The study gave a list of 150 to 200 TCR beta chains associated with cytomegalovirus. Most CMV-associated TCR beta chains appeared to be HLA-restricted in a later analysis, and the HLA associations seemed to be driven largely by CMV exposure. Because some donors lacked HLA typing at each locus, the association tests relied only on the typed subset. In a later analysis, HLA-associated TCR beta chains showed more clonal expansion and lower generation probabilities than non-associated chains that were equally common. Cytomegalovirus status was reported to be diagnosed by the classifier with high specificity and sensitivity in both the original and validation cohorts. Correlated functional status among segregating V segments might be attributable to linkage disequilibrium, but an unknown experimental factor could not be ruled out.

The sequence derives from a woman aged 45-65 years in good health and CMV-seronegative. The sequence joins TRBV4-1 to TRBJ1-1; confidence is insufficient to name the D gene. Sequencing was done on a sample of PBMCs. CDR3 reads: CASSQEPLLNTEAFF. The nucleotide sequence is given as TGCGCCAGCAGCCAAGAACCACTCCTGAACACTGAAGCTTTCTTT.